A few counts support the clone carrying this T cell receptor (beta chain). Antigen unknown. The sample originates from a study of T-cell memory formation after mild COVID-19. Study findings and constraints: Memory cells collected pre-infection included some clones that later responded, suggesting cross-reactive memory joined.

Germline CDR1 SGHTA, CDR2 FQGNSA. Trimming took 5 bases from V and 3 from J; bases not matched to a gene: 9. The CDR3 loop spans 16 amino acids. TCRdb independently ran MiXCR on the 5' RACE reads; one entry per CDR3 protein. Of 350,000 to 550,000 distinct CDR3 sequences listed, roughly 17% are singletons. The gene calls are TRBV7-2 and TRBJ2-3, with 9 bases identical to TRBD2. The source is a man aged 18 to 30 who had mild COVID-19 (a few samples of this study predate the infection). Cell type and time point are not known. Specimen: PBMCs or a T cell subset sorted from them (not recorded which). This CDR3 is CASSPSGRGGTDTQYF. CDR3 nucleotide sequence: TGTGCCAGCAGCCCATCGGGGCGGGGGGGAACAGATACGCAGTATTTT.